This TCR beta chain appears in the sequencing data of a study of blood T cell repertoires in COVID-19. CDR3 size: 13 residues. V shed 7 bases and J shed 0 bases, with 9 bases lying between them. The germline V gene has CDR1 WNHNN and CDR2 SYGVQD (reference sequence). Profiled with immunoSEQ multiplex PCR; TCRdb holds only in-frame clones, not every one. The repertoire holds 250,000 to 300,000 clones, with 81% as singletons. The genes are TRBV10-1 and TRBJ1-1; D not certain. This TCR derives from a woman aged 60-75 years with active or convalescent COVID-19. The sequencing sample was made of peripheral blood. The CDR3 bases are TGCGCCAGCAAAAGAAACTTGAACACTGAAGCTTTCTTT. It translates to CASKRNLNTEAFF.